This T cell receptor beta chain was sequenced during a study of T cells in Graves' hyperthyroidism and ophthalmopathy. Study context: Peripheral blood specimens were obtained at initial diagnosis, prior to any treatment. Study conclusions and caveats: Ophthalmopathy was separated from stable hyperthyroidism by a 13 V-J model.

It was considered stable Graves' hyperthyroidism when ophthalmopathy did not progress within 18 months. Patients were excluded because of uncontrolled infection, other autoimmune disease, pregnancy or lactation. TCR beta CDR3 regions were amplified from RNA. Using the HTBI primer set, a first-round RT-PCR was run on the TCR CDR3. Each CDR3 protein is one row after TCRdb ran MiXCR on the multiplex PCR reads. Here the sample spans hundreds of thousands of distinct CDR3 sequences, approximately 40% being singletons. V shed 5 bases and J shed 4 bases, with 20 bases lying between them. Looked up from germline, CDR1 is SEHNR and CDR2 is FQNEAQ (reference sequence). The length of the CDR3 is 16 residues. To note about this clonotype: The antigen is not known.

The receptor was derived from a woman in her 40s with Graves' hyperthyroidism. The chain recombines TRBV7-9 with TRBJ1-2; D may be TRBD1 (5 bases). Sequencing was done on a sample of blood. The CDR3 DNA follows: TGTGCCAGCAGCCAAGGAGAAGGGGTCCTTTTCTATGGCTACACCTTC. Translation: CASSQGEGVLFYGYTF. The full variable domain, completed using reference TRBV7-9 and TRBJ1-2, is DTGVSQNPRHKITKRGQNVTFRCDPISEHNRLYWYRQTLGQGPEFLTYFQNEAQLEKSRLLSDRFSAERPKGSFSTLEIQRTEQGDSAMYLCASSQGEGVLFYGYTFGSGTRLTVV.